This TCR beta chain was observed in a study of yellow fever vaccine responses in identical twins. Germline lookup yields CDR1 SGHVS and CDR2 FQNEAQ. Between the trimmed V and J ends, which lost 3 bases and 2 bases, there was a span of 11 bases. CDR3 length: 15 amino acids. TCRdb recomputed calls from the RT-PCR reads with MiXCR, one row per CDR3 protein. Of about 21,000 distinct CDR3 sequences in the sample, 60% to 80% are singletons; the top ten hold about 5%. The specimen comprised T cells from blood (PBMCs), unsorted or a sorted subset (not recorded which), sampled before or after yellow fever vaccination (not recorded which). The chain has TRBV7-8 and TRBJ2-1, with D possibly TRBD2 on 6 matching bases. The receptor comes from a woman aged 18-30 years who received the yellow fever vaccine. The CDR3 DNA sequence: TGTGCCAGCAGCTTGACTAGAGAAGCCTACAATGAGCAGTTCTTC. Translating gives CASSLTREAYNEQFF.